These T cell receptor beta chains were read from a single sample in a study of Ad26.COV2.S vaccination and SARS-CoV-2 variants. The repertoire was sequenced with immunoSEQ multiplex PCR; TCRdb's copy has only in-frame clones and lacks some. This table holds some 330,000 clones, about 90% found once. The sample here was peripheral blood, taken in a trial of Ad26.COV2.S vaccine versus placebo. The source of these receptors is a person between 18 and 60 years old who received the Ad26.COV2.S COVID-19 vaccine or a placebo. CDR3s include the opening cysteine and the closing phenylalanine or tryptophan. D genes are given only for firm matches. Not every row has a clone size; where given, it reads once, few, many or a size class.

v_call: TRBV4-3
j_call: TRBJ2-5
d_call: .
clone_size: .
cdr3_nt: TGCGCCAGCAGCCAAGTTGGAACGGGGGCCGAGGAGACCCAGTACTTC
cdr3_aa: CASSQVGTGAEETQYF

v_call: TRBV18
j_call: TRBJ2-1
d_call: TRBD1
clone_size: .
cdr3_nt: TGTGCCAGCTCACCGACAGGGTATGAGCAGTTCTTC
cdr3_aa: CASSPTGYEQFF

v_call: TRBV4-3
j_call: TRBJ2-7
d_call: .
clone_size: .
cdr3_nt: TGCGCCAGCAGCCAAGAGACCGATTCCTACGAGCAGTACTTC
cdr3_aa: CASSQETDSYEQYF

v_call: TRBV10-1
j_call: TRBJ1-2
d_call: TRBD1
clone_size: .
cdr3_nt: TGCGCCAGCCTCCGGGACAGGGGGCTGGATGGCTACACCTTC
cdr3_aa: CASLRDRGLDGYTF

v_call: TRBV29-1
j_call: TRBJ1-1
d_call: TRBD1
clone_size: .
cdr3_nt: TGCAGCGCTAAGGACAGGGAAAAGGACACTGAAGCTTTCTTT
cdr3_aa: CSAKDREKDTEAFF

v_call: TRBV4-3
j_call: TRBJ2-2
d_call: .
clone_size: .
cdr3_nt: TGCGCCAGCAGCCAAGAATGGGTAGGGCCATACACCGGGGAGCTGTTTTTT
cdr3_aa: CASSQEWVGPYTGELFF

v_call: TRBV20-1
j_call: TRBJ1-1
d_call: .
clone_size: .
cdr3_nt: TGCAGTCTCTCGAAAGGGGCCGTGGCTTTCTTT
cdr3_aa: CSLSKGAVAFF

v_call: TRBV5-1
j_call: TRBJ1-2
d_call: .
clone_size: .
cdr3_nt: TGCGCCAGCAGCTTGGGGGGCACTATAGACTATGGCTACACCTTC
cdr3_aa: CASSLGGTIDYGYTF

v_call: TRBV7-2
j_call: TRBJ1-2
d_call: TRBD1
clone_size: .
cdr3_nt: TGTGCCAGCAGCTTGAGGACAGGAGATTACTACACCTTC
cdr3_aa: CASSLRTGDYYTF

v_call: TRBV30
j_call: TRBJ1-2
d_call: TRBD1
clone_size: .
cdr3_nt: TGTGCCTGGAGTGTAGGGACAGGTGGCTACACCTTC
cdr3_aa: CAWSVGTGGYTF

v_call: TRBV7-2
j_call: TRBJ2-2
d_call: TRBD1
clone_size: .
cdr3_nt: TGTGCCAGCAGCTTAATGCCTTTCGGGACAGGGAACACCGGGGAGCTGTTTTTT
cdr3_aa: CASSLMPFGTGNTGELFF

v_call: TRBV27
j_call: TRBJ2-7
d_call: .
clone_size: few
cdr3_nt: TGTGCCAGCAGAGAGGGGATTTCCTACGAGCAGTACTTC
cdr3_aa: CASREGISYEQYF

v_call: TRBV5-4
j_call: TRBJ1-1
d_call: .
clone_size: .
cdr3_nt: TGTGCCAGCAGCCTAGGGGCAGGGATGGTCACTGAAGCTTTCTTT
cdr3_aa: CASSLGAGMVTEAFF

v_call: TRBV4-1
j_call: TRBJ2-3
d_call: TRBD2
clone_size: .
cdr3_nt: TGCGCCAGCAGCCCCTTTGGGACTAGTAGAGATACGCAGTATTTT
cdr3_aa: CASSPFGTSRDTQYF

v_call: TRBV7-9
j_call: TRBJ1-6
d_call: .
clone_size: .
cdr3_nt: TGTGCCAGCAAGTTAGATTCACCCCTCCACTTT
cdr3_aa: CASKLDSPLHF

v_call: TRBV30
j_call: TRBJ2-1
d_call: .
clone_size: .
cdr3_nt: TGTGCCTGGAGTGTAGGCAGGGACAATGAGCAGTTCTTC
cdr3_aa: CAWSVGRDNEQFF

v_call: TRBV12-3/TRBV12-4
j_call: TRBJ1-1
d_call: TRBD1
clone_size: .
cdr3_nt: TGTGCCAGCAGCATACAGGGGGACACTGAAGCTTTCTTT
cdr3_aa: CASSIQGDTEAFF

v_call: TRBV28
j_call: TRBJ1-1
d_call: TRBD1
clone_size: .
cdr3_nt: TGTGCCAGCAGTTTAACCCAGCCCAGGGGGCGCGGAGCTTTCTTT
cdr3_aa: CASSLTQPRGRGAFF

v_call: TRBV5-1
j_call: TRBJ1-6
d_call: .
clone_size: few
cdr3_nt: TGCGCCAGCAGAGATTTTCCCAGACTTTCACCCCTCCACTTT
cdr3_aa: CASRDFPRLSPLHF

v_call: TRBV12-3/TRBV12-4
j_call: TRBJ1-2
d_call: .
clone_size: .
cdr3_nt: TGTGCCAGCAGCCCAGCTCTCTATGGCTACACCTTC
cdr3_aa: CASSPALYGYTF

v_call: TRBV10-3
j_call: TRBJ1-1
d_call: TRBD1
clone_size: .
cdr3_nt: TGTGCCATCAGTGGGCTGTTTCCCGGGACAGGGGGGATTGAAGCTTTCTTT
cdr3_aa: CAISGLFPGTGGIEAFF

v_call: TRBV4-3
j_call: TRBJ2-2
d_call: TRBD2
clone_size: few
cdr3_nt: TGCGCCAGCAGCCCCCGCCCGGGACTAGCGGGGGGTAACACCGGGGAGCTGTTTTTT
cdr3_aa: CASSPRPGLAGGNTGELFF

v_call: TRBV27
j_call: TRBJ1-5
d_call: TRBD1
clone_size: .
cdr3_nt: TGTGCCAGCGGAAGGACAGGGGGACTGCAGCCCCAGCATTTT
cdr3_aa: CASGRTGGLQPQHF

v_call: TRBV7-6
j_call: TRBJ2-2
d_call: .
clone_size: .
cdr3_nt: TGTGCCAGCAGCTTGTCAGTGAACACCGGGGAGCTGTTTTTT
cdr3_aa: CASSLSVNTGELFF

v_call: TRBV6-5
j_call: TRBJ2-2
d_call: TRBD2
clone_size: .
cdr3_nt: TGTGCCAGCAGTTACGGGGGGGTGGTTACCGGGGAGCTGTTTTTT
cdr3_aa: CASSYGGVVTGELFF

v_call: TRBV19
j_call: TRBJ2-5
d_call: .
clone_size: .
cdr3_nt: TGTGCCAGTAGTGGGCCCGGAGTTGAGACCCAGTACTTC
cdr3_aa: CASSGPGVETQYF

v_call: TRBV7-2
j_call: TRBJ1-1
d_call: .
clone_size: .
cdr3_nt: TGTGCCAGCAGTCCCCGGGCAGGGAATAATTTTGAAGCTTTCTTT
cdr3_aa: CASSPRAGNNFEAFF

v_call: TRBV21-1
j_call: TRBJ2-3
d_call: .
clone_size: .
cdr3_nt: TGTGCCAGCAGCATCCCGGGACACCCCTTGTTTGATACGCAGTATTTT
cdr3_aa: CASSIPGHPLFDTQYF

v_call: TRBV2
j_call: TRBJ1-5
d_call: .
clone_size: .
cdr3_nt: TGTGCCAGCAGTGATCGGGACAGCAATCAGCCCCAGCATTTT
cdr3_aa: CASSDRDSNQPQHF

v_call: TRBV5-4
j_call: TRBJ1-2
d_call: .
clone_size: .
cdr3_nt: TGTGCCGGAGGCGGGTTTGGCCTCTATGGCTACACCTTC
cdr3_aa: CAGGGFGLYGYTF

v_call: TRBV6-5
j_call: TRBJ1-1
d_call: .
clone_size: .
cdr3_nt: TGTGCCAGCAGTTACTCGACCGGGACACCGAACACTGAAGCTTTCTTT
cdr3_aa: CASSYSTGTPNTEAFF

v_call: TRBV15
j_call: TRBJ2-5
d_call: .
clone_size: .
cdr3_nt: TGTGCCACCAGTACTCAACCCGGGCCCTCCTTGGAAGAGACCCAGTACTTC
cdr3_aa: CATSTQPGPSLEETQYF

v_call: TRBV4-2
j_call: TRBJ1-5
d_call: .
clone_size: .
cdr3_nt: TGTGCCAGCAGCCAAGATACGGACAATCAGCCCCAGCATTTT
cdr3_aa: CASSQDTDNQPQHF

v_call: TRBV5-5
j_call: TRBJ1-6
d_call: .
clone_size: .
cdr3_nt: TGTGCCAGCAGCATTGATTCAGGGATTTCACCCCTCCACTTT
cdr3_aa: CASSIDSGISPLHF

v_call: TRBV12-5
j_call: TRBJ2-5
d_call: TRBD1
clone_size: .
cdr3_nt: TGTGCTAGTGGTTTGAGTTCGACAGGGGGACAAGAGACCCAGTACTTC
cdr3_aa: CASGLSSTGGQETQYF

v_call: TRBV13
j_call: TRBJ1-5
d_call: .
clone_size: .
cdr3_nt: TGTGCCAGCAGCTTCGGACGGGGCAATCAGCCCCAGCATTTT
cdr3_aa: CASSFGRGNQPQHF

v_call: TRBV5-6
j_call: TRBJ2-4
d_call: TRBD2
clone_size: once
cdr3_nt: TGTGCCAGCAGCCCGGGGGGAGCCGCGGGCAAAAACATTCAGTACTTC
cdr3_aa: CASSPGGAAGKNIQYF

v_call: TRBV9
j_call: TRBJ1-4
d_call: .
clone_size: .
cdr3_nt: TGTGCCAGCAGCCCCTCGGCCGTAAATGAAAAACTGTTTTTT
cdr3_aa: CASSPSAVNEKLFF

v_call: TRBV9
j_call: TRBJ1-2
d_call: .
clone_size: .
cdr3_nt: TGTGCCAGCAGCACCTTGACCGGGACGGACTATGGCTACACCTTC
cdr3_aa: CASSTLTGTDYGYTF

v_call: TRBV11-2
j_call: TRBJ1-1
d_call: TRBD1
clone_size: .
cdr3_nt: TGTGCCAGCAGCTTAGCCCACCAGGGGGGACTGAACGCTGAAGCTTTCTTT
cdr3_aa: CASSLAHQGGLNAEAFF

v_call: TRBV4-3
j_call: TRBJ2-7
d_call: .
clone_size: .
cdr3_nt: TGCGCCAGCAGCCAAGAAGAGGGTACCTACGAGCAGTACTTC
cdr3_aa: CASSQEEGTYEQYF

v_call: TRBV6-5
j_call: TRBJ2-2
d_call: .
clone_size: few
cdr3_nt: TGTGCCAGCAGTCGGACGGTTGCGAACACCGGGGAGCTGTTTTTT
cdr3_aa: CASSRTVANTGELFF

v_call: TRBV4-3
j_call: TRBJ1-4
d_call: TRBD1
clone_size: .
cdr3_nt: TGCGCCAGCAGCCAGGATTCCAACAGGGGCGAGAATGAAAAACTGTTTTTT
cdr3_aa: CASSQDSNRGENEKLFF

v_call: TRBV18
j_call: TRBJ1-2
d_call: .
clone_size: .
cdr3_nt: TGTGCCAGCTCACCAGATCCCCGGGGCGGCTATGGCTACACCTTC
cdr3_aa: CASSPDPRGGYGYTF

v_call: TRBV11-3
j_call: TRBJ1-5
d_call: .
clone_size: .
cdr3_nt: TGTGCCAGCAGCCCCCGGAGGACAGTCGGGAGCAATCAGCCCCAGCATTTT
cdr3_aa: CASSPRRTVGSNQPQHF

v_call: TRBV24-1
j_call: TRBJ1-5
d_call: .
clone_size: .
cdr3_nt: TGTGCCACCTCAGAAGCGGGGCCTAGCAATCAGCCCCAGCATTTT
cdr3_aa: CATSEAGPSNQPQHF

v_call: TRBV18
j_call: TRBJ1-1
d_call: .
clone_size: .
cdr3_nt: TGTGCCAGCTCACCACCGAATGGGGCCACTGAAGCTTTCTTT
cdr3_aa: CASSPPNGATEAFF

v_call: TRBV7-9
j_call: TRBJ1-5
d_call: .
clone_size: .
cdr3_nt: TGTGCCAGCAGTCCTTCCGTGGGTCAGCCCCAGCATTTT
cdr3_aa: CASSPSVGQPQHF

v_call: TRBV28
j_call: TRBJ1-1
d_call: .
clone_size: .
cdr3_nt: TGTGCCAGCAGTTTAGACCTAACGATGGACAGAATAATGAACACTGAAGCTTTCTTT
cdr3_aa: CASSLDLTMDRIMNTEAFF